Listed below are T cell receptor beta chains from one sample, sequenced in a study of blood T cells in healthy people across ages. One entry per CDR3 protein results from TCRdb running MiXCR on the 5' RACE reads. The sample comprises some 640,000 distinct CDR3 sequences, roughly 31% of which are singletons, and approximately 15% rests with the top ten. Sample: blood. These receptors originate from an elderly woman in good health. The CDR3 runs from the conserved cysteine through the conserved F or W. A D gene is named only where the DNA matches it firmly. Clone size is not always given. Where it is, it says once, few, many or a class for expanded clones.

j_gene,d_gene,v_gene,abundance,CDR3nt,CDR3aa
TRBJ1-4,.,TRBV6-5,once,TGTGCCACTTGTCGGGGGGGCGCGTTGACTAATGAAAAACTGTTTTTT,CATCRGGALTNEKLFF
TRBJ1-6,TRBD1,TRBV7-2,many,TGTGCCAGCAGCTCCCAGGGGGGGCTAAATTCACCCCTCCACTTT,CASSSQGGLNSPLHF
TRBJ2-3,TRBD2,TRBV4-1,.,TGCGCCAGCAGCCAAGAGTTCCAAGCGGGGAACACAGATACGCAGTATTTT,CASSQEFQAGNTDTQYF
TRBJ1-5,.,TRBV6-1,many,TGTGCCAGCAGTGAAAGGATGGGGGCAGGTCAGCCCCAGCATTTT,CASSERMGAGQPQHF
TRBJ1-1,.,TRBV29-1,.,TGCAGCGTACAAACGAGGGACAACTCGAACACTGAAGCTTTCTTT,CSVQTRDNSNTEAFF
TRBJ2-1,TRBD1,TRBV7-2,.,TGTGCCAGCAGCTCCATGACAGGGTCAGGAGTGAATGAGCAGTTCTTC,CASSSMTGSGVNEQFF
TRBJ2-7,.,TRBV15,.,TGTGCCACCAGCAGAGATAGGGGTTCCGAGCAGTACTTC,CATSRDRGSEQYF
TRBJ1-1,.,TRBV6-2/TRBV6-3,many,TGTGCCAGCATTGAGGGGGGGACCACTGAAGCTTTCTTT,CASIEGGTTEAFF
TRBJ1-5,TRBD1,TRBV2,.,TGTGCCAGCAGATCCGGGACAGGGGATCAGCCCCAGCATTTT,CASRSGTGDQPQHF
TRBJ1-4,.,TRBV9,many,TGTGCCAGCAGCGTAGGGACGGGGCGCCCCAATGAAAAACTGTTTTTT,CASSVGTGRPNEKLFF
TRBJ2-1,.,TRBV7-9,many,TGTGCCAGCAGCTCCGCTTTTGACCCGCAAGGCAATGAGCAGTTCTTC,CASSSAFDPQGNEQFF
TRBJ2-1,.,TRBV7-9,few,TGTGCCAGCAGCTCATTGGCTAGCTCCTACGAGCAGTTCTTC,CASSSLASSYEQFF
TRBJ1-6,TRBD1,TRBV20-1,many,TGCAGTGCTCTCGGACAGGGCGTTGAAAATTCACCCCTCCACTTT,CSALGQGVENSPLHF
TRBJ1-2,.,TRBV30,many,TGTGCCTGGTTGGGGGGGCGGAACTATGGCTACACCTTC,CAWLGGRNYGYTF